These 30 T cell receptor beta chains came from one sample sequenced in a study of cytomegalovirus exposure and HLA in healthy donors (dated by TCRdb to the late 2010s). Library creation used the immunoSEQ multiplex PCR assay. The multiplex PCR relied on a mix of 60 forward primers for TCR Vbeta segments and 13 reverse primers for TCR Jbeta segments. In TCRdb, the immuneACCESS table is reduced to in-frame sequences with V and J assigned. These tables do not hold every clone; where another copy was compared, an unresolved V gene accounts for under half, and the others remain unexplained. The table for this sample lists some 89,000 clones; approximately 72% of them were counted only once. The top ten clones comprise roughly 4% of the sample. The sequenced sample consisted of PBMCs. The origin of the receptors is a woman between 35 and 50 years old in good health and CMV-seropositive.

V is TRBV4-2 and J is TRBJ1-1; 9 bases are shared with TRBD1. Trimming removed 7 bases from V and 4 bases from J; junction bases left unmatched: 10. The CDR3 length is 15 residues. Germline CDR1 reads LGHNA; CDR2 reads YNFKEQ. Here the CDR3 DNA reads TGTGCCAGCACCCTCAGACAGGGGGAAACCACTGAAGCTTTCTTT. Protein sequence: CASTLRQGETTEAFF.

V is TRBV19 and J is TRBJ2-7, with 7 nucleotides matching TRBD1. Germline CDR1 LNHDA, CDR2 SQIVND (reference sequence). The CDR3 totals 14 residues. The junction had 7 bases not matched to a gene; V was cut back by 5 bases and J by 3 bases. The chain's CDR3 is CASSPRQGVYEQYF. CDR3 in DNA: TGTGCCAGTAGTCCACGACAGGGTGTCTACGAGCAGTACTTC.

CDR3 sequence: CASSYRTGGSYEQYF. In DNA, the CDR3 is TGTGCCAGCAGCTACAGGACAGGGGGGTCCTACGAGCAGTACTTC. The genes are TRBV13 and TRBJ2-5, with 10 positions matching TRBD1. The end of the DNA is better explained by TRBJ2-7, so the J call may be wrong. Looked up from germline, CDR1 is PRHDT and CDR2 is FYEKMQ (reference sequence). This CDR3 is built from 15 residues.

This chain links TRBV5-1 with TRBJ1-1; D possibly corresponds to TRBD1 (5 bases). V was trimmed by 2 bases and J by 2 bases, leaving 7 bases between them. Germline V gives CDR1 SGHRS, CDR2 YFSETQ. The CDR3 contains 13 residues. Written as DNA, the CDR3 is TGCGCCAGCAGCTTTCAGGGAAACACTGAAGCTTTCTTT. This translates into CASSFQGNTEAFF.

This chain joins TRBV10-2 and TRBJ1-1; 8 bases are shared with TRBD1. The junction had 6 bases not matched to a gene; V was cut back by 6 bases and J by 0 bases. Germline CDR1 reads WSHSY; CDR2 reads SAAADI. The CDR3 has 15 amino acids. The CDR3 nucleotides are TGCGCCAGCAGAGGGACAGGCCTCATGAACACTGAAGCTTTCTTT. This sequence encodes CASRGTGLMNTEAFF.

Only one count was recorded for this clone. The chain has TRBV6-1 and TRBJ2-5; possibly TRBD2 for D (6 bases). Germline CDR1 MNHNS, CDR2 SASEGT. The CDR3 runs to 15 residues. V gave up 5 bases and J gave up 2 bases, with 15 bases separating them. CDR3 DNA sequence: TGTGCCAGCAGTCCCCTTAGCGGCCCTCAAGAGACCCAGTACTTC. This translates into CASSPLSGPQETQYF.

The V and J genes are TRBV2 and TRBJ1-4; D is perhaps TRBD1 (5 bases). Trimming removed 7 bases from V and 10 bases from J, with 13 bases in between. The CDR3 extends over 12 amino acids. The germline V gene has CDR1 SNHLY and CDR2 FYNNEI. The CDR3 DNA reads as TGTGCCAGCACGCCAGGGTGGGGAAAACTGTTTTTT. Amino acid sequence: CASTPGWGKLFF.

The rearrangement links TRBV29-1 to TRBJ2-1; TRBD2 matches at 10 bases. V shed 3 bases and J 9 bases; nucleotides not matched to a gene: 11. Germline V gene lookup returns CDR1 SQVTM and CDR2 ANQGSEA. CDR3 length: 15 amino acids. The CDR3 loop reads CSVDLTSGSGGEQFF. Written as DNA, the CDR3 is TGCAGCGTTGATTTGACTAGCGGGTCGGGAGGTGAGCAGTTCTTC.

Comment on this clone: Germline is not matched at one junction end, which may reflect a read error. This rearrangement joins TRBV7-9 to TRBJ2-1, with a possible D match to TRBD1 (6 bases). Germline V CDR1 and CDR2: SEHNR, FQNEAQ (reference sequence). The CDR3 is 13 amino acids. The chain's CDR3 is CSSSLGALNEQFF. The CDR3 coding sequence is TGTTCCAGCAGCTTGGGGGCCCTGAATGAGCAGTTCTTC. The full variable domain, completed using reference TRBV7-9 and TRBJ2-1, is DTGVSQNPRHKITKRGQNVTFRCDPISEHNRLYWYRQTLGQGPEFLTYFQNEAQLEKSRLLSDRFSAERPKGSFSTLEIQRTEQGDSAMYLCSSSLGALNEQFFGPGTRLTVL.

J is TRBJ1-5 and V is TRBV4-1, with D perhaps matching TRBD1 (6 bases). The CDR3 totals 15 residues. Germline values: CDR1 MGHRA, CDR2 YSYEKL. V was cut by 1 base and J by 4 bases, with 11 bases left in between. The CDR3 protein is CASSQVSGVNQPQHF. CDR3 coding DNA: TGCGCCAGCAGCCAAGTTTCAGGGGTGAATCAGCCCCAGCATTTT.

The rearrangement links TRBV9 to TRBJ2-1, with a weak D call TRBD2 (5 bases). V shed 0 bases and J shed 6 bases, with 13 bases lying between them. This CDR3 has 15 residues. Germline CDR1 and CDR2: SGDLS and YYNGEE. The CDR3 is CASSVGPGTGNEQFF. In nucleotides, the CDR3 is TGTGCCAGCAGCGTAGGTCCGGGAACGGGCAATGAGCAGTTCTTC.

CDR3 sequence reads: CASSLLGQGASTDTQYF. CDR3 DNA sequence: TGTGCCAGCAGCTTATTGGGACAGGGGGCGAGCACAGATACGCAGTATTTT. The V and J genes are TRBV7-2 and TRBJ2-3; TRBD1 agrees at 12 bases. Per germline, CDR1 SGHTA and CDR2 FQGNSA. This CDR3 has 17 residues. J gave up 0 bases and V 2 bases, and 3 bases lay outside the gene matches.

This sequence joins TRBV5-4 and TRBJ1-6, with D tentatively TRBD1 (5 bases). Germline values: CDR1 SGHNT, CDR2 YYREEE (reference sequence). This CDR3 is built from 15 residues. V shed 0 bases and J shed 10 bases, with 14 bases lying between them. The CDR3 DNA reads as TGTGCCAGCAGCTTGGAAGGGTTTGCAGGGTCACCCCTCCACTTT. Translated: CASSLEGFAGSPLHF.

This clone was recorded only once. This chain connects TRBV28 to TRBJ2-7; possibly TRBD1 for D (5 bases). Germline V gene lookup returns CDR1 MDHEN and CDR2 SYDVKM. The CDR3 has 13 residues. V was shortened by 3 bases and J by 7 bases, with 13 bases between the two germline ends. The CDR3 region is CASSFQGWSEQYF. The CDR3 DNA follows: TGTGCCAGCAGTTTCCAGGGATGGAGTGAGCAGTACTTC.

This chain joins TRBV27 and TRBJ1-2; maybe TRBD1 (5 bases). The CDR3 runs 18 residues. Germline-derived CDR1 and CDR2 are MNHEY and SMNVEV (reference sequence). Trimming removed 5 bases at V and 0 bases at J, with 22 bases between. The DNA for the CDR3 is TGTGCCAGCAGTGTGGGACTGACGGGGGAACGAGCTAACTATGGCTACACCTTC. Protein product: CASSVGLTGERANYGYTF.

This sequence joins TRBV2 and TRBJ2-2, with 8 positions matching TRBD1. Trimming took 5 bases from V and 7 from J; bases not matched to a gene: 3. Germline V gives CDR1 SNHLY, CDR2 FYNNEI. This CDR3 is built from 13 residues. The CDR3 sequence is CASSTGGGGELFF. The CDR3 DNA is TGTGCCAGCAGTACAGGGGGAGGCGGGGAGCTGTTTTTT.

The V call is TRBV4-1, the J call TRBJ2-5; D possibly corresponds to TRBD1 (5 bases). CDR1 MGHRA and CDR2 YSYEKL come from the germline V gene. V was shortened by 0 bases and J by 2 bases, with 10 bases between the two germline ends. The CDR3 is made up of 15 amino acids. CDR3 in DNA: TGCGCCAGCAGCCAAGATGGGGCAAAACAAGAGACCCAGTACTTC. Translation gives CASSQDGAKQETQYF.

The chain is built from TRBV30 and TRBJ2-2; weak D call: TRBD1 (6 bases). V shed 1 base and J shed 6 bases, with 9 bases lying between them. This CDR3 spans 13 amino acids. Germline assignment: CDR1 GTSNPN and CDR2 SVGIG (reference sequence). For the CDR3, the DNA is TGTGCCTGGAGTGATTGGGGGCCCGGGGAGCTGTTTTTT. It is translated as CAWSDWGPGELFF.

The chain employs TRBV30 and TRBJ1-2; D is ambiguous. There are 11 residues in the CDR3. Trimming stripped 3 bases from V and 5 bases from J, with 7 bases between. In germline, CDR1 is GTSNPN, CDR2 SVGIG (reference sequence). The CDR3 reads CAWSLSYGYTF. The CDR3 region has the DNA TGTGCCTGGAGCCTAAGTTATGGCTACACCTTC.

The genes are TRBV4-1 and TRBJ2-1; TRBD1 might be the D (5 bases). CDR1 is MGHRA and CDR2 is YSYEKL in the germline V gene. Trimming removed 0 bases at V and 3 bases at J, with 12 bases between. This CDR3 has 16 amino acids. CDR3 region: CASSQERGRIYNEQFF. DNA of the CDR3: TGCGCCAGCAGCCAAGAAAGGGGTCGGATCTACAATGAGCAGTTCTTC.

This clone appeared a few times. The genes are TRBV18 and TRBJ1-1, with a possible D match to TRBD1 (6 bases). V was clipped by 3 bases and J by 0 bases, with 11 bases between them. Germline-derived CDR1 and CDR2 are KGHSH and LQKENI. The CDR3 is made up of 15 amino acids. CDR3 bases: TGTGCCAGCTCACCGGACAGATCAATGAACACTGAAGCTTTCTTT. Its protein product is CASSPDRSMNTEAFF.

This rearrangement joins TRBV9 to TRBJ2-7; 11 nucleotides match TRBD2. CDR3 size: 18 residues. The germline V gene has CDR1 SGDLS and CDR2 YYNGEE. V trimming: 1 base; J trimming: 5 bases; junction bases outside the gene matches: 14. CDR3 bases: TGTGCCAGCAGCGTAAGGAAGTTGTCACTAGCGGGAGTTGACGAGCAGTACTTC. This gives the protein CASSVRKLSLAGVDEQYF. The entire variable domain, with the rest obtained from reference TRBV9 and TRBJ2-7, is as follows: DSGVTQTPKHLITATGQRVTLRCSPRSGDLSVYWYQQSLDQGLQFLIQYYNGEERAKGNILERFSAQQFPDLHSELNLSSLELGDSALYFCASSVRKLSLAGVDEQYFGPGTRLTVT.

Only one count was recorded for this clone. This chain links TRBV19 with TRBJ2-5; D not resolved. Germline V gene data show CDR1 as LNHDA and CDR2 as SQIVND (reference sequence). This CDR3 has 13 residues. V dropped 5 bases and J dropped 1 base, with 8 bases sitting between them. This CDR3 is CASSSTSQETQYF. CDR3 in DNA: TGTGCCAGTAGTTCCACATCCCAAGAGACCCAGTACTTC.

The V and J genes are TRBV4-1 and TRBJ2-2; perhaps TRBD2 as D (5 bases). With 2 bases removed from V and 7 bases from J, the gap between germline ends came to 14 bases. This CDR3 region has 15 residues. CDR1 is MGHRA and CDR2 is YSYEKL in the germline V gene. CDR3 nucleotide sequence: TGCGCCAGCAGCCAACCTCTTACTAGTGGCGGGGAGCTGTTTTTT. It is translated as CASSQPLTSGGELFF.

The rearrangement links TRBV7-6 to TRBJ2-5; TRBD2 agrees at 9 bases. Germline V lookup: CDR1 SGHVS, CDR2 FNYEAQ. V lost 2 bases, J lost 4 bases, and 8 bases stayed unmatched. This CDR3 is built from 16 residues. The CDR3 here is CASSLWLAGERETQYF. DNA of the CDR3: TGTGCCAGCAGCTTATGGTTAGCGGGAGAGAGAGAGACCCAGTACTTC.

The chain links TRBV6-1 to TRBJ2-7; 9 bases agree with TRBD2. CDR3 length: 14 residues. Germline lookup yields CDR1 MNHNS and CDR2 SASEGT. V lost 6 bases, J lost 2 bases, and 5 bases stayed unmatched. The CDR3 DNA sequence: TGTGCCAGCAGCCGTGCGGGAGGGACCTACGAGCAGTACTTC. It is translated as CASSRAGGTYEQYF.

The gene calls are TRBV5-6 and TRBJ2-4; D may be TRBD1 (5 bases). CDR3 length equals 14 residues. Germline CDR1 is SGHDT and CDR2 is YYEEEE. The V and J ends lost 6 bases and 3 bases respectively, with 13 bases between them. Written as DNA, the CDR3 is TGTGCCAGCAAGGCAGGGTGGGGCAAAAACATTCAGTACTTC. Translation: CASKAGWGKNIQYF.

This rearrangement joins TRBV7-6 to TRBJ2-1; no clear D. Looked up from germline, CDR1 is SGHVS and CDR2 is FNYEAQ. The CDR3 is made up of 12 amino acids. V lost 3 bases and J lost 4, with 4 bases in between. CDR3 nucleotide sequence: TGTGCCAGCAGCTTGTCATACAATGAGCAGTTCTTC. It specifies CASSLSYNEQFF.

The chain couples TRBV7-8 to TRBJ1-2; D not certain. The germline gives CDR1 SGHVS, CDR2 FQNEAQ. Between the trimmed V and J ends, which lost 5 bases and 5 bases, there was a span of 12 bases. This CDR3 has 13 residues. The CDR3 DNA follows: TGTGCCAGCAGCCCACAGTCTTCGTATGGCTACACCTTC. This gives the protein CASSPQSSYGYTF.

Of note for this clone: A read error may produce the germline difference seen at one junction end. The chain employs TRBV5-4 and TRBJ1-1; 8 bases map to TRBD1. The V gene's germline CDR1 is SGHNT and CDR2 YYREEE (reference sequence). CDR3 size: 13 residues. The CDR3 bases are TGTGCCAGCAGCTTGGGGAGTCAGGGGGCGCCGATCTTT. Translation gives CASSLGSQGAPIF.